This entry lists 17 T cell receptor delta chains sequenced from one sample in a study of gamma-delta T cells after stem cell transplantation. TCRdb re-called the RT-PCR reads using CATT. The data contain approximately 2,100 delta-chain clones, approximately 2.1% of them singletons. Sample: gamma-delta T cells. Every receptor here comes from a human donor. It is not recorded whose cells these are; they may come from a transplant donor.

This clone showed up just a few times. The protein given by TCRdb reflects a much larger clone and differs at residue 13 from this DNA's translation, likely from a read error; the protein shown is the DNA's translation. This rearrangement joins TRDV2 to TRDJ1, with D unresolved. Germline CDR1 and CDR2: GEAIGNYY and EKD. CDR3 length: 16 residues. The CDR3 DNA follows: TGTGCCTGTGACCCTGCCCCCCTGCGGGGCACCGATAGACTCATCTTT. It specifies CACDPAPLRGTDRLIF.

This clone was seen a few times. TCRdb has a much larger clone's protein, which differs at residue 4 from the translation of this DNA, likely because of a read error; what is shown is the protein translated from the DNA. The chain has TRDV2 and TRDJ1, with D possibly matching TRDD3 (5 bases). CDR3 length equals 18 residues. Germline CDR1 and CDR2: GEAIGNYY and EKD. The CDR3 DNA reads TGTGCCTGTAACACACTTCAACTTACGGTGGGGTTAACCGATAAACTCATCTTT. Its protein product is CACNTLQLTVGLTDKLIF.

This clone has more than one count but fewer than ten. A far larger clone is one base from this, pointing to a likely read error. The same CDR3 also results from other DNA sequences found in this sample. The CDR3 region is CACDTLMGIRGDTDKLIF. Written as DNA, the CDR3 is TGTGCCTGTGACACCCTGATGGGGATACGCGGGGACACTGATAAACTCATCTTT. The J gene is TRDJ1, the V gene TRDV2; 9 bases are a match to TRDD3. Germline CDR1 is GEAIGNYY and CDR2 is EKD. This CDR3 has 18 amino acids.

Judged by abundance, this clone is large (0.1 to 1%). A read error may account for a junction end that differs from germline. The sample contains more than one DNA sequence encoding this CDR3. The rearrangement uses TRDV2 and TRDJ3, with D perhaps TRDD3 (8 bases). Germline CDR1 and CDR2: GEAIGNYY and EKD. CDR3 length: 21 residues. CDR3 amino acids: CACDTAGLWGSPSWDTRQMFF. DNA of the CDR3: TGTGCCTGTGACACCGCGGGGCTCTGGGGGAGCCCTTCCTGGGACACCCGGCAGATGTTTTTC.

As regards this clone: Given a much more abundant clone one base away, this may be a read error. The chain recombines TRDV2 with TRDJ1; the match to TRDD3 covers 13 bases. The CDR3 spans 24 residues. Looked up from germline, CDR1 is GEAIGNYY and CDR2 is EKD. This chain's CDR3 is CACDKLLQPIPNPVLGDTVDKPIF. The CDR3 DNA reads TGTGCCTGTGACAAATTACTACAACCTATTCCCAATCCCGTACTGGGGGATACGGTCGATAAACCCATCTTT.

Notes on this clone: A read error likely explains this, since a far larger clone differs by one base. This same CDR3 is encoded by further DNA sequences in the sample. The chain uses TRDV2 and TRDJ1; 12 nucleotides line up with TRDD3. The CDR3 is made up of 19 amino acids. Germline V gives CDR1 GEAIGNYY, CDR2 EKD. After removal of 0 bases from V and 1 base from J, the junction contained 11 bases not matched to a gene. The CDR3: CACDTVLGDTESGTDKLIF. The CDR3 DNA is TGTGCCTGTGACACCGTACTGGGGGATACTGAGTCTGGCACCGATAAACTCATCTTT.

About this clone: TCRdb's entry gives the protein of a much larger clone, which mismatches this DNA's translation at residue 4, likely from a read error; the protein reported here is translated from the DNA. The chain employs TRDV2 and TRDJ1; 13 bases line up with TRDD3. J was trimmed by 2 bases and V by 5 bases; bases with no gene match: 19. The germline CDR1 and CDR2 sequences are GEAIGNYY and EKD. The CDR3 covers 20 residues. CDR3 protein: CACGTFGLGDTQGVTDKLIF. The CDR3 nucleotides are TGTGCCTGTGGCACGTTTGGACTGGGGGATACGCAAGGTGTTACCGATAAACTCATCTTT.

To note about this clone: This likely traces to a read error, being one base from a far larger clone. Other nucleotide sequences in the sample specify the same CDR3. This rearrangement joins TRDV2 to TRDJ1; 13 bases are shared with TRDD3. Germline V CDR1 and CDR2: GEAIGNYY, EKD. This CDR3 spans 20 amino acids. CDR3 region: CACDTFGLGDTQGVTDKLIF. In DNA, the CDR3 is TGTGCCTGTGACACGTTTGGACTGGGGGATACGCAAGGTGTTACCGACAAACTCATCTTT.

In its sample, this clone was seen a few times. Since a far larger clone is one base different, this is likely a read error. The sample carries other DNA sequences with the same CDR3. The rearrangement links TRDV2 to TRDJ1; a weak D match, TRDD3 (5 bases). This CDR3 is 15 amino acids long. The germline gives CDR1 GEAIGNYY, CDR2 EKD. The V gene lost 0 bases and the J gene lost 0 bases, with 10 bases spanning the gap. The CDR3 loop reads CACDTLGHNTDKLIF. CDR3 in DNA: TGTGCCTGTGACACCCTGGGACATAACACCGATAAACTCATCTTT.

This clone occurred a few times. The CDR3 region has the DNA TGTGCCTGTGACGCCTTACTGGGGGATACCGATAAACTCATCTTT. This sequence encodes CACDALLGDTDKLIF. This chain links TRDV2 with TRDJ1; 10 nucleotides align to TRDD3. V lost 3 bases and J lost 2; bases outside the gene matches: 5. Germline V lookup: CDR1 GEAIGNYY, CDR2 EKD. This CDR3 is built from 15 residues.

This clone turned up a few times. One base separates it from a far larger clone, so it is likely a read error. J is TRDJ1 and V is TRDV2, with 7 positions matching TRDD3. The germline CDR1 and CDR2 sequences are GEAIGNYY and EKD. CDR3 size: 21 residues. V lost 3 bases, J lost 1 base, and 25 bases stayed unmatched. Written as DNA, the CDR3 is TGTGCCTGTGACGCCCCCCTCCGGGGTGGTACTGGGGATAGGACCACCGATAAACTCATCTTT. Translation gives CACDAPLRGGTGDRTTDKLIF.

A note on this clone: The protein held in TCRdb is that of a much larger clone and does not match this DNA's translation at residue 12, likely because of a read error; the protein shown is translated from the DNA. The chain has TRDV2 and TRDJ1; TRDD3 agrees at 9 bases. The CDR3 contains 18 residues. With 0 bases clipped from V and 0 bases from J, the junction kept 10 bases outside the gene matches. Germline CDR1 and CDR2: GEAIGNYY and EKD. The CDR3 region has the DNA TGTGCCTGTGACACCCTGATGGGGATACGCGGGAACACCGATAAACTCATCTTT. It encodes CACDTLMGIRGNTDKLIF.

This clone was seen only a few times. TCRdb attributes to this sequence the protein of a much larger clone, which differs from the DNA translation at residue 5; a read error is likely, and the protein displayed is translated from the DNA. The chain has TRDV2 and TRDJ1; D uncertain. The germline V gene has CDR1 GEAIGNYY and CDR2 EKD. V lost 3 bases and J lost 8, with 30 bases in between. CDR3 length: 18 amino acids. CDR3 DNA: TGTGCCTGTGACGCCGCACCCGGGCCCTATACCCTCCCGCGCAAACTCATCTTT. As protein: CACDAAPGPYTLPRKLIF.

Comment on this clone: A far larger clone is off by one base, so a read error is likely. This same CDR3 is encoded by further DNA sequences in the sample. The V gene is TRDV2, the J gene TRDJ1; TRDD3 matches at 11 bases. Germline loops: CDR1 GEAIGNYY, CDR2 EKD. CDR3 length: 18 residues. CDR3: CACDTADGGYAKGDKLIF. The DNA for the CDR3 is TGTGCCTGCGACACCGCCGATGGGGGATACGCGAAAGGCGATAAACTCATCTTT.

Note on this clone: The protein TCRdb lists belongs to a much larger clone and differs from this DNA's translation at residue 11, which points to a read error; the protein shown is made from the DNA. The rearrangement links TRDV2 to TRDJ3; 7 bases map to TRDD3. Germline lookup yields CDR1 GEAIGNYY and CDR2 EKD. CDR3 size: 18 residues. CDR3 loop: CACDLWGTSSRDTRQMFF. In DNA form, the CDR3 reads TGTGCCTGTGATCTGTGGGGGACCAGCTCCCGGGACACCCGACAGATGTTTTTC.

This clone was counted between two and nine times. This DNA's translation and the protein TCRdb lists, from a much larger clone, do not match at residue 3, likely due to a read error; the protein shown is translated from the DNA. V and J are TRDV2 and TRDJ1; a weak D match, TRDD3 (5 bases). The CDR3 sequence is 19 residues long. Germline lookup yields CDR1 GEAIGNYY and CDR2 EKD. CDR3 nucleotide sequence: TGTGCCTATGACACCCTAAAGGGCCTCCGGGGGTCTAACACCGATAAACTCATCTTT. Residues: CAYDTLKGLRGSNTDKLIF.

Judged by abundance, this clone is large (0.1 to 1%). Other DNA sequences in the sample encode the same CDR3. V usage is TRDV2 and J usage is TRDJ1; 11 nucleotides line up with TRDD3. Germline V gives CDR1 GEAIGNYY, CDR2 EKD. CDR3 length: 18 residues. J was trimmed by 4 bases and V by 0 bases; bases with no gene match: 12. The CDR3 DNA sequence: TGTGCCTGTGACACCGCCGATGGGGGATACGCGAAAGGCGATAAACTCATCTTT. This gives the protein CACDTADGGYAKGDKLIF.